The next 14 T cell receptor beta chains were all read from a single sample in a study of T cell responses to AZD1222 COVID-19 vaccine. TCRdb keeps only in-frame clones here, not all; method: immunoSEQ multiplex PCR. Among tens of thousands of clones listed, 65% to 85% were seen once. The input for sequencing was peripheral blood, taken on day 0 of AZD1222 vaccination. These receptor sequences come from an adult in good health.

This clone was seen a handful of times. The chain links TRBV30 to TRBJ2-7; 9 nucleotides match TRBD1. This CDR3 is 16 amino acids long. Germline V gene data show CDR1 as GTSNPN and CDR2 as SVGIG (reference sequence). The junction had 8 bases not matched to a gene; V was cut back by 1 base and J by 1 base. The CDR3 sequence is CAWSAPRDRASYEQYF. CDR3 nucleotide sequence: TGTGCCTGGAGTGCCCCCCGGGACAGGGCATCCTACGAGCAGTACTTC.

The chain carries TRBV2 and TRBJ2-5; 9 bases map to TRBD1. This CDR3 has 14 amino acids. The V gene's germline CDR1 is SNHLY and CDR2 FYNNEI. With 5 bases clipped from V and 5 bases from J, the junction kept 6 bases outside the gene matches. The CDR3 sequence is CASSKQGAGETQYF. In DNA form, the CDR3 reads TGTGCCAGCAGTAAACAGGGGGCGGGTGAGACCCAGTACTTC.

V and J are TRBV5-5 and TRBJ1-1; D perhaps matches TRBD1 (5 bases). CDR1 is SGHKS, CDR2 YYEKEE, per germline (reference sequence). CDR3 size: 15 residues. Trimming stripped 0 bases from V and 0 bases from J, with 9 bases between. This CDR3 reads CASSLEGRLNTEAFF. DNA of the CDR3: TGTGCCAGCAGCTTGGAGGGGAGATTGAACACTGAAGCTTTCTTT.

The chain carries TRBV28 and TRBJ2-2; D not certain. The germline gives CDR1 MDHEN, CDR2 SYDVKM. V was shortened by 8 bases and J by 8 bases, with 18 bases between the two germline ends. CDR3 length equals 14 residues. Written as DNA, the CDR3 is TGTGCCAGCGGCCCCGGGCCTCGGCGGGGGGAGCTGTTTTTT. Protein sequence: CASGPGPRRGELFF.

This chain links TRBV30 with TRBJ2-7; a possible D gene is TRBD1 (5 bases). In germline, CDR1 is GTSNPN, CDR2 SVGIG (reference sequence). The CDR3 consists of 14 residues. The V and J ends lost 1 base and 0 bases respectively, with 10 bases between them. CDR3 in amino acids: CAWSEGPGSYEQYF. The CDR3 nucleotides are TGTGCCTGGAGTGAGGGGCCGGGCTCCTACGAGCAGTACTTC.

The CDR3 region has the DNA TGCGCCAGCCGACTAAAATACGAGCAGTACTTC. Translated: CASRLKYEQYF. V gene TRBV5-1 combines with J gene TRBJ2-7, with D possibly being TRBD2 (5 bases). Per germline, CDR1 SGHRS and CDR2 YFSETQ. The CDR3 has 11 residues. The V gene lost 7 bases and the J gene lost 4 bases, with 9 bases spanning the gap.

V usage is TRBV6-2 or TRBV6-3 and J usage is TRBJ1-2; D ambiguous. The V gene's germline CDR1 is MNHEY and CDR2 SVGEGT. Trimming took off 2 bases at V and 8 bases at J, with 9 bases between the two ends. This CDR3 spans 12 amino acids. The CDR3 sequence is CASSYALGGYTF. DNA for the CDR3: TGTGCCAGCAGTTACGCCCTTGGGGGCTACACCTTC.

This chain uses TRBV27 with TRBJ1-2; maybe TRBD1 (5 bases). The CDR3 has 12 amino acids. The V end lost 8 bases, the J end lost 4 bases, and 11 bases lay between the germline ends. Germline CDR1 MNHEY, CDR2 SMNVEV (reference sequence). The CDR3 bases are TGTGCCAGCGGATTTGACAGCTATGGCTACACCTTC. Amino acid sequence: CASGFDSYGYTF.

The genes are TRBV21-1 and TRBJ2-3. TRBV21-1 is a pseudogene segment. CDR3 length equals 19 residues. This CDR3 is CASSKAKDLNAYSTDTQYF. CDR3 DNA: TGTGCCAGCAGCAAAGCGAAGGACCTCAATGCCTATAGCACAGATACGCAGTATTTT.

The gene calls are TRBV2 and TRBJ2-2; D is perhaps TRBD2 (6 bases). Trimming took 6 bases from V and 0 from J, leaving 17 bases between them. The CDR3 runs to 17 residues. The germline gives CDR1 SNHLY, CDR2 FYNNEI. The CDR3: CASSPSGGSANTGELFF. CDR3 DNA sequence: TGTGCCAGCAGCCCTTCAGGAGGGTCCGCGAACACCGGGGAGCTGTTTTTT.

V and J are TRBV27 and TRBJ1-5; maybe TRBD1 (6 bases). Trimming stripped 5 bases from V and 0 bases from J, with 14 bases between. The CDR3 length is 16 residues. The germline CDR1 and CDR2 sequences are MNHEY and SMNVEV (reference sequence). The CDR3 protein is CASSPARGYSNQPQHF. As DNA, the CDR3 is TGTGCCAGCAGTCCTGCCAGGGGCTATAGCAATCAGCCCCAGCATTTT.

CDR3 DNA sequence: TGCGCCAGCAGCTTGGTGCCGGGAAACTATGGCTACACCTTC. Amino acids: CASSLVPGNYGYTF. This rearrangement joins TRBV5-1 to TRBJ1-2; D is unresolved. V lost 0 bases and J lost 2, with 8 bases in between. The CDR3 is 14 amino acids. Per the germline V gene, CDR1 is SGHRS and CDR2 is YFSETQ.

J is TRBJ1-1 and V is TRBV6-5, with no clear D. The germline V and J ends were trimmed by 5 bases and 0 bases, with 7 bases remaining between them. This CDR3 is 13 amino acids long. CDR1 and CDR2 from the germline V gene are MNHEY and SVGAGI. The chain's CDR3 is CASSPFVNTEAFF. As DNA, the CDR3 is TGTGCCAGCAGTCCCTTTGTGAACACTGAAGCTTTCTTT.

This chain links TRBV14 with TRBJ1-1; D is uncertain. From germline, CDR1 is SGHDN and CDR2 FVKESK. V was clipped by 4 bases and J by 6 bases, with 15 bases between them. The CDR3 extends over 14 amino acids. CDR3 nucleotide sequence: TGTGCCAGCAGCCGTCGTACAAGGCCATCTGAAGCTTTCTTT. Its protein is CASSRRTRPSEAFF.